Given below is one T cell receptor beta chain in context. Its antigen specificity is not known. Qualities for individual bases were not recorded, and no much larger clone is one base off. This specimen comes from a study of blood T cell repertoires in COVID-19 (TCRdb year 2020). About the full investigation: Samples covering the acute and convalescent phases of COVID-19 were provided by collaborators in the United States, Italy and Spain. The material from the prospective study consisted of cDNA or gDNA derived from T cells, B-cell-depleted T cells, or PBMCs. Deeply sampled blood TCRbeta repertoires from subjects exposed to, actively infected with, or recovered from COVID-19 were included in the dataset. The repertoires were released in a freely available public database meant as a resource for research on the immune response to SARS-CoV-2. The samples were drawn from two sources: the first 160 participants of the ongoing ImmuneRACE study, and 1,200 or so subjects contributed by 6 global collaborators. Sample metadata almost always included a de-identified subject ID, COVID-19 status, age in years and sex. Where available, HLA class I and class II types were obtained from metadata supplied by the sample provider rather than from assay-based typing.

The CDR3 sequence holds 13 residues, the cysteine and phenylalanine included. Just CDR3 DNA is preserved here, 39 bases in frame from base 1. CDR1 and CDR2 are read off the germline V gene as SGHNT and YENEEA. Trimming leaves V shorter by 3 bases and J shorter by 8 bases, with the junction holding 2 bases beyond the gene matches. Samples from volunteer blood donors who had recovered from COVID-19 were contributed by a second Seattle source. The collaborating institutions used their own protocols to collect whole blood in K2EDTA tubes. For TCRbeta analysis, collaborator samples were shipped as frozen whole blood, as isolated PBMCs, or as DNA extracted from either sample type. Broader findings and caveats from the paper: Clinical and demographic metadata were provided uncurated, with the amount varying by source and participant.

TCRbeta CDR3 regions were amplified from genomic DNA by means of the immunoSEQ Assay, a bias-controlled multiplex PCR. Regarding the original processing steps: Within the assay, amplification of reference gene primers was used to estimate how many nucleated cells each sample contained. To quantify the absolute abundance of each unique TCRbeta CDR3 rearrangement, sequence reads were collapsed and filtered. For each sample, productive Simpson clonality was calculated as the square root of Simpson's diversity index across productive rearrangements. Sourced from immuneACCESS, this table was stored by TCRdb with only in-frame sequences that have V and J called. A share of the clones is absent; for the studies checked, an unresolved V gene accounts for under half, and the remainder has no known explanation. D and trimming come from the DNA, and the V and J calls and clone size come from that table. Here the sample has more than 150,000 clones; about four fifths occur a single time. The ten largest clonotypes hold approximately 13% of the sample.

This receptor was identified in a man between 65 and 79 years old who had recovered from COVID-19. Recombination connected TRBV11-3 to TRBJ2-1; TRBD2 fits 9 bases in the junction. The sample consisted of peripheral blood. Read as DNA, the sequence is TGTGCCAGCAGCTTTCTAGCGGGGCATGAGCAGTTCTTC. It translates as CASSFLAGHEQFF.